The sequence of this T cell receptor beta chain was determined in a study of T cells after yellow fever vaccination. Study-level results: Peaking on day 5 versus 15, the secondary response was faster but weaker. Clonotypes found in both CD4 and CD8 compartments made up a small share.

In TCRdb, the 5' RACE reads were re-called with MiXCR into one record per CDR3 protein. The sample has roughly 160,000 distinct CDR3 sequences, 6% to 7.5% seen once; the top ten hold roughly 2.5%. There are a few counts of this clonotype. Its antigen is still unknown. Germline V gene data show CDR1 as SGHDN and CDR2 as FVKESK. After removal of 4 bases from V and 0 bases from J, the junction contained 2 bases not matched to a gene. The CDR3 covers 15 residues. This clonotype was sampled from a man between 18 and 29 years old who received the YFV17D yellow fever vaccine. The chain joins TRBV14 to TRBJ1-3; 8 bases are shared with TRBD1. This specimen consisted of CD4+ T cells sorted from PBMCs, obtained 5 to 6 days after the first yellow fever vaccination. The CDR3 nucleotides are TGTGCCAGCAGCCGACAGGGGAACTCTGGAAACACCATATATTTT. Protein sequence: CASSRQGNSGNTIYF. Variable domain in full (rest from reference TRBV14 and TRBJ1-3): EAGVTQFPSHSVIEKGQTVTLRCDPISGHDNLYWYRRVMGKEIKFLLHFVKESKQDESGMPNNRFLAERTGGTYSTLKVQPAELEDSGVYFCASSRQGNSGNTIYFGEGSWLTVV.